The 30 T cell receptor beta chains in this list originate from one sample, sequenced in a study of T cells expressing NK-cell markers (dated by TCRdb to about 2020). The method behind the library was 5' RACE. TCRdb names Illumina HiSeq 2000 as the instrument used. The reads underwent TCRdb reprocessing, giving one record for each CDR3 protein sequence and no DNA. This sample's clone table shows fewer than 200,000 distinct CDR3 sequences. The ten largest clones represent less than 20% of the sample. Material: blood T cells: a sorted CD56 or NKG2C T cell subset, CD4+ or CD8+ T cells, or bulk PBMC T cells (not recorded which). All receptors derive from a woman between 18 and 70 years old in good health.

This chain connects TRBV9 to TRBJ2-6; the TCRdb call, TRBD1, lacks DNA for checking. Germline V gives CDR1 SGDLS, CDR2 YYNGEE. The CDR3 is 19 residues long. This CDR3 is CASSVGGRPLISGANVLTF.

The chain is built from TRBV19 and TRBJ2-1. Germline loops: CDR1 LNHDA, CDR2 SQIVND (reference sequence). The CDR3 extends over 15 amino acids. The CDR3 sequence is CASSTSGSHYNEQFF.

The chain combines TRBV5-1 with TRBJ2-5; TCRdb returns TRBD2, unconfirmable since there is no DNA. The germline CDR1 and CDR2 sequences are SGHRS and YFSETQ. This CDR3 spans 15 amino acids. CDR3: CASSPITSGQETQYF.

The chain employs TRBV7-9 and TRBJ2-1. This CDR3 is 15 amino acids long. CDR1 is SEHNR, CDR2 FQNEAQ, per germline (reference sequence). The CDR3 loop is CASSLALGGLSEQFF.

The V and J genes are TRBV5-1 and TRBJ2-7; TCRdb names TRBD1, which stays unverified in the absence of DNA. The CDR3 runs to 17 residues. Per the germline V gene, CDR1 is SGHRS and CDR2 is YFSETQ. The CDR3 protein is CASSPTGQAQFSYEQYF. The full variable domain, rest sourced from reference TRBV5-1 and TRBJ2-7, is KAGVTQTPRYLIKTRGQQVTLSCSPISGHRSVSWYQQTPGQGLQFLFEYFSETQRNKGNFPGRFSGRQFSNSRSEMNVSTLELGDSALYLCASSPTGQAQFSYEQYFGPGTRLTVT.

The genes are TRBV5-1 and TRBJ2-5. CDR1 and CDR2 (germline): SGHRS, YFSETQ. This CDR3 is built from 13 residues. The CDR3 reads CASSLALGETQYF.

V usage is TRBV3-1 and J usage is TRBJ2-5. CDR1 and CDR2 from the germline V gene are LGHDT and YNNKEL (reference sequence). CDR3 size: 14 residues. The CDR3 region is CASSPHPEQETQYF.

The CDR3: CASSREIADEQYF. The rearrangement joins TRBV18 to TRBJ2-7; TCRdb reports TRBD2, a call that lacks DNA to check it against. Germline CDR1 is KGHSH and CDR2 is LQKENI. CDR3 length: 13 amino acids. The full variable domain, rest sourced from reference TRBV18 and TRBJ2-7, is NAGVMQNPRHLVRRRGQEARLRCSPMKGHSHVYWYRQLPEEGLKFMVYLQKENIIDESGMPKERFSAEFPKEGPSILRIQQVVRGDSAAYFCASSREIADEQYFGPGTRLTVT.

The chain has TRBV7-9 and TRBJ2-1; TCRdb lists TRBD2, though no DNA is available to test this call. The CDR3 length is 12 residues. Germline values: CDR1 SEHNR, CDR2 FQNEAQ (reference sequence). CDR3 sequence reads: CASRALLAEQFF.

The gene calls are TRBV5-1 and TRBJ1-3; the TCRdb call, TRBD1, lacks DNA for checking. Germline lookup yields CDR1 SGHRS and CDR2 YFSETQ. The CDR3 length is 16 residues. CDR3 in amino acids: CASNAGDTPSGNTIYF.

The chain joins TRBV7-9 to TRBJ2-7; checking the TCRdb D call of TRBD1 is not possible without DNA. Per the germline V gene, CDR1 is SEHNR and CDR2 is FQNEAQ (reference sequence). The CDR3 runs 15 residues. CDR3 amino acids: CASSLEGVLTYEQYF.

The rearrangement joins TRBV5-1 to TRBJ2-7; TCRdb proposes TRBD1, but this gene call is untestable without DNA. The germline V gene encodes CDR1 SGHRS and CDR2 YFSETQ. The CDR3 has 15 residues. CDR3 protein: CASSFRTGGSSEQYF.

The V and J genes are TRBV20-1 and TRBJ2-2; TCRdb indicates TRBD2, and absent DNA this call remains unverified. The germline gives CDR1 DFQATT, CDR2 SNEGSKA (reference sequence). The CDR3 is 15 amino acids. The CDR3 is CSARGPGLAVGELFF.

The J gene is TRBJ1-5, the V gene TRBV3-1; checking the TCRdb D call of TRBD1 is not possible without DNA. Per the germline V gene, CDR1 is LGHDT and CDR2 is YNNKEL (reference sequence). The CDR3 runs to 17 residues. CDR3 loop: CASSQDRQGVKNQPQHF. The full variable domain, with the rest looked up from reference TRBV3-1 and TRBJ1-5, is DTAVSQTPKYLVTQMGNDKSIKCEQNLGHDTMYWYKQDSKKFLKIMFSYNNKELIINETVPNRFSPKSPDKAHLNLHINSLELGDSAVYFCASSQDRQGVKNQPQHFGDGTRLSIL.

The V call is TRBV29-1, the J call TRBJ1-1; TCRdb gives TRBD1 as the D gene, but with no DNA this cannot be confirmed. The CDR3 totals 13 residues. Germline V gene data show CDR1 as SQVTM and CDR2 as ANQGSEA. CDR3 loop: CSVRGGLNTEAFF.

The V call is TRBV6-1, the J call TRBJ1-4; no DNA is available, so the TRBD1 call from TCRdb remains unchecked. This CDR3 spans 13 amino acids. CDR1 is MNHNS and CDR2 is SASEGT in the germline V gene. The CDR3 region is CASSGLDREKLFF.

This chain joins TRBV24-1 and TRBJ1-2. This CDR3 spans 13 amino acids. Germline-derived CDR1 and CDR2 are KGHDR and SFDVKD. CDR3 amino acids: CATSKGDYYGYTF.

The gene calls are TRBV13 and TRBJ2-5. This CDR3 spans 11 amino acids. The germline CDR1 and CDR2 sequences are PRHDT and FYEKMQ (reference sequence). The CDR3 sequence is CASSLGQTQYF.

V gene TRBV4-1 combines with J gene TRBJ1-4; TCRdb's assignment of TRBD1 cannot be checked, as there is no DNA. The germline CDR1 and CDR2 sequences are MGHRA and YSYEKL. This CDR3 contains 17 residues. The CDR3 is CASSQPLRDATNEKLFF.

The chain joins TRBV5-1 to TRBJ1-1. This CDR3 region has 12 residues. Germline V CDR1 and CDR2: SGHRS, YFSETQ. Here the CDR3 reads CASSLEGSGAFF.

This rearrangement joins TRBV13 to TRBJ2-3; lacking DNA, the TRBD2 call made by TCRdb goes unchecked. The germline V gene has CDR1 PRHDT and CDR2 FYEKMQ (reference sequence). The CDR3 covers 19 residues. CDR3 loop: CASSSSIRLAGDRRDTQYF.

This CDR3 is CASSLRDREGEQYF. V and J are TRBV12-3 or TRBV12-4 and TRBJ2-7; TCRdb selects TRBD1, and the lack of DNA leaves this call unchecked. The CDR3 runs 14 residues.

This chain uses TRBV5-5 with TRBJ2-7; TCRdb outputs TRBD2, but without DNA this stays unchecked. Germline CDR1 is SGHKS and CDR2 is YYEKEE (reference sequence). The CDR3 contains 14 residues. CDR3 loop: CASSLERKNYEQYF. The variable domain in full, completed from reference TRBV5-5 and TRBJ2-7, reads DAGVTQSPTHLIKTRGQQVTLRCSPISGHKSVSWYQQVLGQGPQFIFQYYEKEERGRGNFPDRFSARQFPNYSSELNVNALLLGDSALYLCASSLERKNYEQYFGPGTRLTVT.

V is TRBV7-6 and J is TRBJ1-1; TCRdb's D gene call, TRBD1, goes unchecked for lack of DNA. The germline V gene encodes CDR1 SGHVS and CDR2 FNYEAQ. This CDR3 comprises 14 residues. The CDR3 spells CASSPLPGNTEAFF.

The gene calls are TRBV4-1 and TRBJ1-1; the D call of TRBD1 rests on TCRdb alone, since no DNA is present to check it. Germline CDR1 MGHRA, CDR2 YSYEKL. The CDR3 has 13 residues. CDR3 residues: CASTQGVNTEAFF.

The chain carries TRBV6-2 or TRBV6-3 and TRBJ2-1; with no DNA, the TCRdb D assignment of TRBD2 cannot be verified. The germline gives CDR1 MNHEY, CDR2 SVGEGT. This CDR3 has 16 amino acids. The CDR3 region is CASSYSAAGSYNEQFF.

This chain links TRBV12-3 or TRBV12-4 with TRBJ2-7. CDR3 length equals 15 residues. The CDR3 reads CASSLRPQSSYEQYF.

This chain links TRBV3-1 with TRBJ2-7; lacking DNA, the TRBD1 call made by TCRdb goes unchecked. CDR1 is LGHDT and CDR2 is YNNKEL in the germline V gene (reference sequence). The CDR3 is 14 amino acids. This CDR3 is CASSLGQGAVEQYF.

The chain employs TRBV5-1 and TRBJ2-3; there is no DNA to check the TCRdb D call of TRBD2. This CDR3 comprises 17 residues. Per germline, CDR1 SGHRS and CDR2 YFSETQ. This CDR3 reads CASSWTSGISGTDTQYF.

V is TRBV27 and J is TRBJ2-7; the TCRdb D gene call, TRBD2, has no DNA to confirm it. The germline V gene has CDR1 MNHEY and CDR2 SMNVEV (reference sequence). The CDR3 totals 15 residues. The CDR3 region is CASSQLAGVIYEQYF.